This is a list of T cell receptor beta chains from one sample in a study of blood T cell repertoires in COVID-19. Here immunoSEQ multiplex PCR was the method, and the copy in TCRdb shows in-frame clones only, minus some. The profile covers more than 200,000 clones, with over 75% appearing a single time and nearly 7.5% taken by the ten largest. Sequencing was carried out using PBMCs or T cells enriched from blood (not recorded which). The receptors were gathered from a woman aged 40 to 50 with acute COVID-19. Each CDR3 is given with its conserved first and last residue.

v_call	j_call	cdr3_aa
TRBV3-1/TRBV3-2	TRBJ2-1	CASSRGAREQFF
TRBV7-9	TRBJ1-5	CASTGGRDQPQHF
TRBV30	TRBJ1-4	CAWGRGFGEKLFF
TRBV4-2	TRBJ1-1	CASSQGAENTEAFF
TRBV5-4	TRBJ1-2	CASSLVKGQNYGYTF
TRBV24-1	TRBJ1-1	CATSDSSGLKGPNTEAFF
TRBV9	TRBJ1-1	CASSPHLRGVNTEAFF
TRBV9	TRBJ2-5	CASSLSTGTQETQYF
TRBV27	TRBJ2-7	CASSPGEQYF
TRBV28	TRBJ2-3	CASSSLAGDTDTQYF
TRBV30	TRBJ2-2	CAWSRAGGYLSTGELFF
TRBV6-5	TRBJ2-1	CASRLAGGPEQFF
TRBV6-5	TRBJ1-2	CASSPDRGDYGYTF
TRBV7-3	TRBJ2-7	CASSRQGADEQYF
TRBV16	TRBJ1-6	CASREQGPATSPLHF
TRBV14	TRBJ1-1	CASSQLGSNTEAFF
TRBV3-1/TRBV3-2	TRBJ2-7	CASSQRRGRDEQYF
TRBV29-1	TRBJ2-1	CSVGITRSNEQFF
TRBV5-1	TRBJ1-1	CASSLEGRGYTEAFF
TRBV5-1	TRBJ2-7	CASNRGLGYEQYF
TRBV5-4	TRBJ2-5	CASSLLAAQETQYF
TRBV3-1/TRBV3-2	TRBJ2-1	CASSRSGDSYNEQFF
TRBV29-1	TRBJ1-1	CSTTGGNTEAFF
TRBV4-1	TRBJ2-3	CASSQRDAEMDTQYF
TRBV27	TRBJ2-3	CASSLSSGVTDTQYF
TRBV5-6	TRBJ2-7	CASSGTGDQSYEQYF
TRBV7-6	TRBJ2-7	CASSPTGTSFNEQYF
TRBV9	TRBJ1-1	CASSVAGLSTEAFF
TRBV19	TRBJ2-4	CASAGPKNIQYF
TRBV2	TRBJ2-3	CASTLTLGRGGTQYF
TRBV7-3	TRBJ2-1	CASSLILLAGYYNEQFF
TRBV7-2	TRBJ1-1	CASSLYRNTEAFF
TRBV29-1	TRBJ2-5	CSVVPRLAVETQYF
TRBV6-6	TRBJ1-3	CASTISGNTIYF
TRBV7-3	TRBJ2-1	CASSLSRINEQFF
TRBV27	TRBJ2-5	CVSSSTGSVETQYF
TRBV28	TRBJ2-6	CASSQPGQGRAGANVLTF
TRBV29-1	TRBJ2-1	CSVKLPGNSYNEQFF
TRBV5-1	TRBJ1-1	CASSQDTQTEAFF
TRBV7-6	TRBJ2-3	CASSLVIGGSTDTQYF
TRBV27	TRBJ1-2	CASSFRGGFPNGYTF